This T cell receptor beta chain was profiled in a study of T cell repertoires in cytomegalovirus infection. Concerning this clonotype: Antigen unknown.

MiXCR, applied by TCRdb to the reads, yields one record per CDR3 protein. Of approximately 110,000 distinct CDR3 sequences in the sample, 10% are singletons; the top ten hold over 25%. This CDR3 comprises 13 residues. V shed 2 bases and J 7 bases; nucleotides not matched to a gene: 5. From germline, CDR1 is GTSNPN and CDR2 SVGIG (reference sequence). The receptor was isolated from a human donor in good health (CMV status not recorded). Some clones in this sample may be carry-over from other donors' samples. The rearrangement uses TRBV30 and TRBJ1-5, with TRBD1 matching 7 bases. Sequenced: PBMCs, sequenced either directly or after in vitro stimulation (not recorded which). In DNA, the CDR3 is TGTGCCTGGAGTCTACAGGGGAGGCAGCCCCAGCATTTT. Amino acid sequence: CAWSLQGRQPQHF. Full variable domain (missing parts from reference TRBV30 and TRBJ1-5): SQTIHQWPATLVQPVGSPLSLECTVEGTSNPNLYWYRQAAGRGLQLLFYSVGIGQISSEVPQNLSASRPQDRQFILSSKKLLLSDSGFYLCAWSLQGRQPQHFGDGTRLSIL.